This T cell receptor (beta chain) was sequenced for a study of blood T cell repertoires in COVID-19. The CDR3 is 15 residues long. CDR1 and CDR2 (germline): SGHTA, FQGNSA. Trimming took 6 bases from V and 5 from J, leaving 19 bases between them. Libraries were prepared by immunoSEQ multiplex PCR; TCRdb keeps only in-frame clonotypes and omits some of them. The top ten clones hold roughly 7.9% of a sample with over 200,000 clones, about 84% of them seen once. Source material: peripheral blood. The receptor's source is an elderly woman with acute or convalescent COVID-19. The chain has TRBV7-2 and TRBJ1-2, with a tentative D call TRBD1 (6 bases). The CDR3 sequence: CASSLNPGTHYGYTF. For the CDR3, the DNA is TGTGCCAGCAGTTTGAATCCCGGGACACATTATGGCTACACCTTC.